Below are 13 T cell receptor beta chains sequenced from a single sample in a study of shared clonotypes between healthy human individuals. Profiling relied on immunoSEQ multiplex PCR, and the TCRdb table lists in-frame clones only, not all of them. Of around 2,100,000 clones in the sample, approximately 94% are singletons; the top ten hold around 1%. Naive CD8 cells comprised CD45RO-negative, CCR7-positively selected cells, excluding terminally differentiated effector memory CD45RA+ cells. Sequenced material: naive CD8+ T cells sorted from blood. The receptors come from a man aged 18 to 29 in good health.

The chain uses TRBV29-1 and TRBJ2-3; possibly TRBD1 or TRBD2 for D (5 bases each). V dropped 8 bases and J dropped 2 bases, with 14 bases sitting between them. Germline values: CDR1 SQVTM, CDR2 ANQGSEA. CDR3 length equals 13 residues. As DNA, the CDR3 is TGCAGCCTTGTTGGGGGATTCACAGATACGCAGTATTTT. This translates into CSLVGGFTDTQYF.

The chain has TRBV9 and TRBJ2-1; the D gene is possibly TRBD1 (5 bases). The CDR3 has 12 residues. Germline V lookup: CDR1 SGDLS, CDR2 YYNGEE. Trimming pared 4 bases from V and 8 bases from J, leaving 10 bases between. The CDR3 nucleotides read TGTGCCAGCAGCCCGGCAGGGTATGAGCAGTTCTTC. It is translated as CASSPAGYEQFF.

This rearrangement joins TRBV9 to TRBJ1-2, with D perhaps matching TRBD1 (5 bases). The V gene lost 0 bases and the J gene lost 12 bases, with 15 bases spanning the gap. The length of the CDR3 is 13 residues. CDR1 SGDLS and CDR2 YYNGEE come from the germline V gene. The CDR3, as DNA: TGTGCCAGCAGCGTAGGGGAACGGGGGAGACACACCTTC. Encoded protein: CASSVGERGRHTF.

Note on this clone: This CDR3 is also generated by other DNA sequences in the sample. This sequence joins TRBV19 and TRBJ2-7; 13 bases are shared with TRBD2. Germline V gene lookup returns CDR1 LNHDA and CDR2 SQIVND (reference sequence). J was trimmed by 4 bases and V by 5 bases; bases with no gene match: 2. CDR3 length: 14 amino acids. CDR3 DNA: TGTGCCAGTAGTCGGACTAGCGGGGGTTACGAGCAGTACTTC. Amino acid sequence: CASSRTSGGYEQYF.

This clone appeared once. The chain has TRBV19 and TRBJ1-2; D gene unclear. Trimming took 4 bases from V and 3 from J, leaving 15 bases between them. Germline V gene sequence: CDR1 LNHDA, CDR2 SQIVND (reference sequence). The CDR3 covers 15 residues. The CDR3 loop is CASSTTRGSDYGYTF. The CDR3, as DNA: TGTGCCAGTAGTACTACCCGGGGTTCTGACTATGGCTACACCTTC.

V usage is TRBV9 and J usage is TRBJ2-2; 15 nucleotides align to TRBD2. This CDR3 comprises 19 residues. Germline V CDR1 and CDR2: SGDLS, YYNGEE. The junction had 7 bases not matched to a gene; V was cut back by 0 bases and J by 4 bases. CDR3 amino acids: CASSVGGLAGGPVTGELFF. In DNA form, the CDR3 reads TGTGCCAGCAGCGTAGGCGGACTAGCGGGAGGGCCAGTCACCGGGGAGCTGTTTTTT.

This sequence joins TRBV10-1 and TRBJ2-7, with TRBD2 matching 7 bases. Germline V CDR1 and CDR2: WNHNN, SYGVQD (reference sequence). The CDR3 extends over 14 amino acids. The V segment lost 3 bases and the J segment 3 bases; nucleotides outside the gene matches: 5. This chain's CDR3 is CASSDGGTIYEQYF. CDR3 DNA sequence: TGCGCCAGCAGTGACGGGGGGACCATCTACGAGCAGTACTTC.

The CDR3 nucleotides are TGTGCCAGCAGTTCGACAGGTGTACCCTACGAGCAGTACTTC. As protein: CASSSTGVPYEQYF. This rearrangement joins TRBV2 to TRBJ2-7, with D possibly matching TRBD1 (6 bases). The CDR3 is made up of 14 amino acids. CDR1 is SNHLY and CDR2 is FYNNEI in the germline V gene. V lost 5 bases and J 2 bases, leaving 13 bases between the germline ends.

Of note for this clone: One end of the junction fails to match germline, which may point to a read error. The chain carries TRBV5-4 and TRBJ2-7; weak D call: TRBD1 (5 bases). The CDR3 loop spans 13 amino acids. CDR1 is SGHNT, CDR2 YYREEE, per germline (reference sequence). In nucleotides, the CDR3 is TGTGCCAGCAGCTTGAGGGCAGGGCTCTCTTCGGTCTTC. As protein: CASSLRAGLSSVF.

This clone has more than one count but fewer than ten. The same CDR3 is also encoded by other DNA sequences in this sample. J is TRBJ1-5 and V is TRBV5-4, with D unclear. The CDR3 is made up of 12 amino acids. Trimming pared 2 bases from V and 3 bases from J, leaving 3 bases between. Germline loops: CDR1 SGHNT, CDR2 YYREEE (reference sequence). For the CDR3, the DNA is TGTGCCAGCAGCTTCCTCAATCAGCCCCAGCATTTT. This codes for CASSFLNQPQHF.

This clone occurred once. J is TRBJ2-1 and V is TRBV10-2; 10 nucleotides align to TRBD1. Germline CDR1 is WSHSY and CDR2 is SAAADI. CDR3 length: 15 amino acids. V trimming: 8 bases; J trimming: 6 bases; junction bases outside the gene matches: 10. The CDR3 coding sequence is TGCGCCAGCGCTCCGGGACAGGGGCCCTCCAATGAGCAGTTCTTC. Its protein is CASAPGQGPSNEQFF.

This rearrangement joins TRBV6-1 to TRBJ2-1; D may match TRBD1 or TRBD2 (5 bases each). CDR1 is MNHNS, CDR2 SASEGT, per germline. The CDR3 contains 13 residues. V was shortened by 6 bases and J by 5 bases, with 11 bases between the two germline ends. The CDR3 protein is CASRGLGDNEQFF. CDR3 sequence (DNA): TGTGCCAGCAGGGGGCTGGGAGACAATGAGCAGTTCTTC.

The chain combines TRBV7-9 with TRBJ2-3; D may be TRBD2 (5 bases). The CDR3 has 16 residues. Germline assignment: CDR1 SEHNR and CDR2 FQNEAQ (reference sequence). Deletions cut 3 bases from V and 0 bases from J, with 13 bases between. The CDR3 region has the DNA TGTGCCAGCAGCTTTGGGAGCCTGGACAGCACAGATACGCAGTATTTT. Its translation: CASSFGSLDSTDTQYF.